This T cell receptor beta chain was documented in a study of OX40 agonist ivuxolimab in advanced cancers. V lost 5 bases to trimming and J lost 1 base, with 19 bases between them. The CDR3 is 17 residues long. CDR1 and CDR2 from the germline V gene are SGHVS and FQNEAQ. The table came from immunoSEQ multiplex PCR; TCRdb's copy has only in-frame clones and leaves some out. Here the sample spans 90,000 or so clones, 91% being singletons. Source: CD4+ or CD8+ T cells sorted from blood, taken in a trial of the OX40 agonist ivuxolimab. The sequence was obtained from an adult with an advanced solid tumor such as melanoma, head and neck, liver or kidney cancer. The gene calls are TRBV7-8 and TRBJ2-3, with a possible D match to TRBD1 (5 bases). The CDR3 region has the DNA TGTGCCAGCAGCCCCCATGGTGGGGAAGGGGGCACAGATACGCAGTATTTT. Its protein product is CASSPHGGEGGTDTQYF.